This TCR beta chain is from a study of blood T cell repertoires in COVID-19. Study background: There were acute and convalescent COVID-19 samples, and they came from the United States, Italy and Spain. PBMCs, B-cell-depleted T cells, or T cells were the source of the cDNA or gDNA that made up the material.

Trimming took 4 bases from V and 6 from J, leaving 16 bases between them. Germline CDR1 and CDR2: KGHDR and SFDVKD. The CDR3 covers 15 residues. A Seattle source enrolled patients during active infection and followed them longitudinally. Original methodology: Amplification from reference gene primers served as the basis for estimated nucleated cell counts. TCRdb's copy holds only in-frame clones and misses some; the assay was immunoSEQ multiplex PCR. That table gives V, J and clone size, and the DNA gave D and trimming. The table has over 90,000 clones, roughly 92% seen once. The TCR comes from a woman aged 45-65 years with COVID-19, enrolled during active disease. V usage is TRBV24-1 and J usage is TRBJ2-3; D not certain. Sequencing was carried out using peripheral blood. The CDR3 region has the DNA TGTGCCACCAGTGAGGGCCGGCTAACGATGGATACGCAGTATTTT. Its protein is CATSEGRLTMDTQYF.